This T cell receptor (beta chain) was captured by sequencing in a study of PD-1 blockade in mismatch repair-deficient tumors. Whole-study context: Patients had some twelve mismatch repair-deficient cancer types, all previously treated and progressing.

Measured with immunoSEQ multiplex PCR; TCRdb has only the in-frame clones, and not every one. Of under 75,000 clones listed, approximately 88% are singletons. Study-level findings and limits: Rapid post-treatment expansion, then contraction, generally preceding radiologic response, marked tumor-resident clones.

Details on this clone: Its antigen is not known.

All patients were mismatch repair deficient, assessed by either PCR or immunohistochemistry. TCRs were sequenced from a few patients responding to pembrolizumab. Germline loops: CDR1 SGDLS, CDR2 YYNGEE. V was cut by 0 bases and J by 2 bases, with 12 bases left in between. This CDR3 has 15 residues. The TCR sequence derives from an adult with mismatch repair-deficient cancer. The J gene is TRBJ2-7, the V gene TRBV9, with D uncertain. Sequenced material: peripheral blood, taken 52 weeks after starting pembrolizumab. The CDR3 nucleotides read TGTGCCAGCAGCGTAGGCCCTGGACCGACCTACGAGCAGTACTTC. Translated, it gives CASSVGPGPTYEQYF.